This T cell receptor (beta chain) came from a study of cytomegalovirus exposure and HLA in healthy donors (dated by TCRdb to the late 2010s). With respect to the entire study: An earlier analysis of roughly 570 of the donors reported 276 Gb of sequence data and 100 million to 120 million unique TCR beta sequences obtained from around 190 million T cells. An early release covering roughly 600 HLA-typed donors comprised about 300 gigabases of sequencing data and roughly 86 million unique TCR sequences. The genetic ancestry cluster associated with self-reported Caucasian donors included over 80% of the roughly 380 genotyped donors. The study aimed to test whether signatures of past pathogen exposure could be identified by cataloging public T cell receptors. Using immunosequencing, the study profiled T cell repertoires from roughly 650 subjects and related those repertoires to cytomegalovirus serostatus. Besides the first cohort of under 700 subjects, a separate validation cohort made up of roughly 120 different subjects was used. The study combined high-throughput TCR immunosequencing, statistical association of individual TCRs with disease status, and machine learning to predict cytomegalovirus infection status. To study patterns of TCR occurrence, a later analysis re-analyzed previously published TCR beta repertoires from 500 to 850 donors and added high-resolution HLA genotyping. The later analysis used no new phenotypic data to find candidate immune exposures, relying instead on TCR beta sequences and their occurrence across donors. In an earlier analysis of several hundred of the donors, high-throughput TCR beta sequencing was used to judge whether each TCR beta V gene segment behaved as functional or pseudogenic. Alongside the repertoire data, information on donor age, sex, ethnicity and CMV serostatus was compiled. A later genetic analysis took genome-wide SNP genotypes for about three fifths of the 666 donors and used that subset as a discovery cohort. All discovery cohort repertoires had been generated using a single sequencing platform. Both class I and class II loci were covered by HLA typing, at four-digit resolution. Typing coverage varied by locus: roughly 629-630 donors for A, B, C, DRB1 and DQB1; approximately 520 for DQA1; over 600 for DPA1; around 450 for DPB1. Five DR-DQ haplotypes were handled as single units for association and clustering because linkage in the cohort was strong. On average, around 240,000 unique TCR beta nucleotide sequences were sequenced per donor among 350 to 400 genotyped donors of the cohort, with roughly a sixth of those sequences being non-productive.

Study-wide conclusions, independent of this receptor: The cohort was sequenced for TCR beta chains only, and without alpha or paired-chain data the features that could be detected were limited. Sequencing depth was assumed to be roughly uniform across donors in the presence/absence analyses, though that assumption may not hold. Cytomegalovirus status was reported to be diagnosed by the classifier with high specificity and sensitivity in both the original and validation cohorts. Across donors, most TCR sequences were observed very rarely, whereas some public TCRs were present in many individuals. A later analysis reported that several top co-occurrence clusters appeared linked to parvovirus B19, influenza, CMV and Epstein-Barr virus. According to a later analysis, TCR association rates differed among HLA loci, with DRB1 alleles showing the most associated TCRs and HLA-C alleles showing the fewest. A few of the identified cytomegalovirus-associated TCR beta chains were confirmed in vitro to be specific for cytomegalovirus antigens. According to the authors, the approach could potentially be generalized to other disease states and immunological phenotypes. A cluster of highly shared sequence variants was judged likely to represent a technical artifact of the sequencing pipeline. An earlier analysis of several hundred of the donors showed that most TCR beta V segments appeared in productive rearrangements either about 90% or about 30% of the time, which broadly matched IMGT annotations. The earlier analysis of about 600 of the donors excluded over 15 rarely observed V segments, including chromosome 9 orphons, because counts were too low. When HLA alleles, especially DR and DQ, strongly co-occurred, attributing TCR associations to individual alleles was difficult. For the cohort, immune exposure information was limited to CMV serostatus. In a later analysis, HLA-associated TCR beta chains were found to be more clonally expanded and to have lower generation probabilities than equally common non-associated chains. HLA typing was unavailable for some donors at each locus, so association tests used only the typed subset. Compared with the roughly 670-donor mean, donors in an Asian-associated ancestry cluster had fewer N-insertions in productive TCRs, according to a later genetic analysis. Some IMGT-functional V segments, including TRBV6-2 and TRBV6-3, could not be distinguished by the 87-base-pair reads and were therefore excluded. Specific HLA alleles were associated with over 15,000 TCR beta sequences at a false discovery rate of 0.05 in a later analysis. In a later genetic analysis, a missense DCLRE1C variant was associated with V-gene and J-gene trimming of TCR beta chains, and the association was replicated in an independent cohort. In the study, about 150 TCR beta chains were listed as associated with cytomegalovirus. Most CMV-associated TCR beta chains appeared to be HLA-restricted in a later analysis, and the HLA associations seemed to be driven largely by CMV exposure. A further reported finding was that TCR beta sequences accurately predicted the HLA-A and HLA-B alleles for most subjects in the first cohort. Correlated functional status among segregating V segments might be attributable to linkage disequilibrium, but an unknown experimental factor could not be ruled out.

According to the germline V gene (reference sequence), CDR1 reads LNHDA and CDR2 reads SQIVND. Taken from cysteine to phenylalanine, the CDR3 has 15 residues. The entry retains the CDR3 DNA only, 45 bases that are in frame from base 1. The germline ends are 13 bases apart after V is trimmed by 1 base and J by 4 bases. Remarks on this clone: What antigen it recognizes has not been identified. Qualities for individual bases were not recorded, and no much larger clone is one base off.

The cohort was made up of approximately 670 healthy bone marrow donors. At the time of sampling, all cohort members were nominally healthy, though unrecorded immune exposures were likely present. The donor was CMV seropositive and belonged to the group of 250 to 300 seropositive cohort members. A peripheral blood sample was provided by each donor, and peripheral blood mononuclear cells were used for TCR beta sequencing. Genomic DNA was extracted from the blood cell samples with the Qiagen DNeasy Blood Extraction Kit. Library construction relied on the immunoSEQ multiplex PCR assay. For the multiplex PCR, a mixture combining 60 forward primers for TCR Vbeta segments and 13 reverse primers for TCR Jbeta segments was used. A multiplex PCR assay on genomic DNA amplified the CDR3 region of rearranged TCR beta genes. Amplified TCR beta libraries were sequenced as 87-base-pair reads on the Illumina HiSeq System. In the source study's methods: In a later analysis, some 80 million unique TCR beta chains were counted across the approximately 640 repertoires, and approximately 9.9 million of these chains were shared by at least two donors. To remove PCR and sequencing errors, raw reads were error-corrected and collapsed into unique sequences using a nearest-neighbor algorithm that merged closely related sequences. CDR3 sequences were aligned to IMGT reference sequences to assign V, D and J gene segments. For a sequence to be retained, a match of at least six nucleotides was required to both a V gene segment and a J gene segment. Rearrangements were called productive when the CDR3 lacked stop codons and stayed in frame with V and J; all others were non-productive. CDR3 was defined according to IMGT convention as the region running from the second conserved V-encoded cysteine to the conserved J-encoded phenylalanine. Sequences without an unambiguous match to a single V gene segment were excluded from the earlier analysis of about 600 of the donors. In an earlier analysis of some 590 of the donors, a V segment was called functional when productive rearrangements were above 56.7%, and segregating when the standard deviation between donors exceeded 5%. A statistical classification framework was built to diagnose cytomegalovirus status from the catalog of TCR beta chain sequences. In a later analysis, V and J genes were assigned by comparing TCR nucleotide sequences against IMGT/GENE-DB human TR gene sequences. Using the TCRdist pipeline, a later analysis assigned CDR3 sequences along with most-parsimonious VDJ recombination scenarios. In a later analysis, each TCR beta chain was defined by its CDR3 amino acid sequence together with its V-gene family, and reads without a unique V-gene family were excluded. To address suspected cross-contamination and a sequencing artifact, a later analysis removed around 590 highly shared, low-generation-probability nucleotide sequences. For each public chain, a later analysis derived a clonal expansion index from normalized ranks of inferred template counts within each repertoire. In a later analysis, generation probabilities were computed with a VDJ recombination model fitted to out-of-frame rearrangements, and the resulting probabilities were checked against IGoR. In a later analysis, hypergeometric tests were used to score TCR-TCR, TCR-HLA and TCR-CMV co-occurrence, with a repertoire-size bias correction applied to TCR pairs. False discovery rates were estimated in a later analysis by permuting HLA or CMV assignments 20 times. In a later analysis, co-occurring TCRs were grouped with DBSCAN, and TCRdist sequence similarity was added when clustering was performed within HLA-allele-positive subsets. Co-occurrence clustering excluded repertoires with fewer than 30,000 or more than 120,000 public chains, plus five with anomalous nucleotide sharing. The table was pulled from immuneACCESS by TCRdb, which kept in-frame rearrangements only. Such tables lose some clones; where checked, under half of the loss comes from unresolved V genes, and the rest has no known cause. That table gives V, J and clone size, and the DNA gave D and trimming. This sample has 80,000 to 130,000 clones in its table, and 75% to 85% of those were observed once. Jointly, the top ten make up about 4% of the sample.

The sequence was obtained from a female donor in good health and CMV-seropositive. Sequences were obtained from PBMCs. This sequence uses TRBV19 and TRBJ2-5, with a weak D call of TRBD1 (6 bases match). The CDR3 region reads CASSIVAGAGETQYF. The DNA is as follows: TGTGCCAGTAGTATAGTTGCAGGGGCGGGAGAGACCCAGTACTTC.